The clone carrying this TCR beta chain was seen only a few times. The antigen is undetermined. Time point denoted: pre-treatment sample, taken before nivolumab and TIL therapy. Tumor tissue came from excised metastases, mostly pleural nodules or supraclavicular lymph nodes. Sequencing used immunoSEQ v3. Data came from immunoSEQ multiplex PCR; TCRdb stores just in-frame clones and leaves some out. The table has approximately 12,000 clones, approximately 59% seen once; the top ten hold under 8%. The CDR3 runs 13 residues. V was shortened by 5 bases and J by 8 bases, with 15 bases between the two germline ends. Germline assignment: CDR1 SQVTM and CDR2 ANQGSEA. The data belong to a study of TIL therapy for anti-PD-1-resistant metastatic lung cancer. Study at large: Most patients had lung adenocarcinoma; several tumors were EGFR-mutant, two ALK-rearranged; half smoked currently or formerly. General study results and limits: Compared with baseline intratumoral T cells, expanded TIL cultures were more clonal and less diverse (approximately 6.4% vs 31%). Treatment-naive, never-smoker and oncogene-addicted patients were overrepresented in this highly selected cohort.

The chain recombines TRBV29-1 with TRBJ1-4; tentative D call: TRBD1 (6 bases). The source of this sequence is a person aged 25-80 years with non-small cell lung cancer. Sequenced material: tumor tissue, taken at baseline. CDR3 protein: CSVQAQGVEKLFF. The DNA for the CDR3 is TGCAGCGTTCAAGCACAGGGAGTGGAAAAACTGTTTTTT.